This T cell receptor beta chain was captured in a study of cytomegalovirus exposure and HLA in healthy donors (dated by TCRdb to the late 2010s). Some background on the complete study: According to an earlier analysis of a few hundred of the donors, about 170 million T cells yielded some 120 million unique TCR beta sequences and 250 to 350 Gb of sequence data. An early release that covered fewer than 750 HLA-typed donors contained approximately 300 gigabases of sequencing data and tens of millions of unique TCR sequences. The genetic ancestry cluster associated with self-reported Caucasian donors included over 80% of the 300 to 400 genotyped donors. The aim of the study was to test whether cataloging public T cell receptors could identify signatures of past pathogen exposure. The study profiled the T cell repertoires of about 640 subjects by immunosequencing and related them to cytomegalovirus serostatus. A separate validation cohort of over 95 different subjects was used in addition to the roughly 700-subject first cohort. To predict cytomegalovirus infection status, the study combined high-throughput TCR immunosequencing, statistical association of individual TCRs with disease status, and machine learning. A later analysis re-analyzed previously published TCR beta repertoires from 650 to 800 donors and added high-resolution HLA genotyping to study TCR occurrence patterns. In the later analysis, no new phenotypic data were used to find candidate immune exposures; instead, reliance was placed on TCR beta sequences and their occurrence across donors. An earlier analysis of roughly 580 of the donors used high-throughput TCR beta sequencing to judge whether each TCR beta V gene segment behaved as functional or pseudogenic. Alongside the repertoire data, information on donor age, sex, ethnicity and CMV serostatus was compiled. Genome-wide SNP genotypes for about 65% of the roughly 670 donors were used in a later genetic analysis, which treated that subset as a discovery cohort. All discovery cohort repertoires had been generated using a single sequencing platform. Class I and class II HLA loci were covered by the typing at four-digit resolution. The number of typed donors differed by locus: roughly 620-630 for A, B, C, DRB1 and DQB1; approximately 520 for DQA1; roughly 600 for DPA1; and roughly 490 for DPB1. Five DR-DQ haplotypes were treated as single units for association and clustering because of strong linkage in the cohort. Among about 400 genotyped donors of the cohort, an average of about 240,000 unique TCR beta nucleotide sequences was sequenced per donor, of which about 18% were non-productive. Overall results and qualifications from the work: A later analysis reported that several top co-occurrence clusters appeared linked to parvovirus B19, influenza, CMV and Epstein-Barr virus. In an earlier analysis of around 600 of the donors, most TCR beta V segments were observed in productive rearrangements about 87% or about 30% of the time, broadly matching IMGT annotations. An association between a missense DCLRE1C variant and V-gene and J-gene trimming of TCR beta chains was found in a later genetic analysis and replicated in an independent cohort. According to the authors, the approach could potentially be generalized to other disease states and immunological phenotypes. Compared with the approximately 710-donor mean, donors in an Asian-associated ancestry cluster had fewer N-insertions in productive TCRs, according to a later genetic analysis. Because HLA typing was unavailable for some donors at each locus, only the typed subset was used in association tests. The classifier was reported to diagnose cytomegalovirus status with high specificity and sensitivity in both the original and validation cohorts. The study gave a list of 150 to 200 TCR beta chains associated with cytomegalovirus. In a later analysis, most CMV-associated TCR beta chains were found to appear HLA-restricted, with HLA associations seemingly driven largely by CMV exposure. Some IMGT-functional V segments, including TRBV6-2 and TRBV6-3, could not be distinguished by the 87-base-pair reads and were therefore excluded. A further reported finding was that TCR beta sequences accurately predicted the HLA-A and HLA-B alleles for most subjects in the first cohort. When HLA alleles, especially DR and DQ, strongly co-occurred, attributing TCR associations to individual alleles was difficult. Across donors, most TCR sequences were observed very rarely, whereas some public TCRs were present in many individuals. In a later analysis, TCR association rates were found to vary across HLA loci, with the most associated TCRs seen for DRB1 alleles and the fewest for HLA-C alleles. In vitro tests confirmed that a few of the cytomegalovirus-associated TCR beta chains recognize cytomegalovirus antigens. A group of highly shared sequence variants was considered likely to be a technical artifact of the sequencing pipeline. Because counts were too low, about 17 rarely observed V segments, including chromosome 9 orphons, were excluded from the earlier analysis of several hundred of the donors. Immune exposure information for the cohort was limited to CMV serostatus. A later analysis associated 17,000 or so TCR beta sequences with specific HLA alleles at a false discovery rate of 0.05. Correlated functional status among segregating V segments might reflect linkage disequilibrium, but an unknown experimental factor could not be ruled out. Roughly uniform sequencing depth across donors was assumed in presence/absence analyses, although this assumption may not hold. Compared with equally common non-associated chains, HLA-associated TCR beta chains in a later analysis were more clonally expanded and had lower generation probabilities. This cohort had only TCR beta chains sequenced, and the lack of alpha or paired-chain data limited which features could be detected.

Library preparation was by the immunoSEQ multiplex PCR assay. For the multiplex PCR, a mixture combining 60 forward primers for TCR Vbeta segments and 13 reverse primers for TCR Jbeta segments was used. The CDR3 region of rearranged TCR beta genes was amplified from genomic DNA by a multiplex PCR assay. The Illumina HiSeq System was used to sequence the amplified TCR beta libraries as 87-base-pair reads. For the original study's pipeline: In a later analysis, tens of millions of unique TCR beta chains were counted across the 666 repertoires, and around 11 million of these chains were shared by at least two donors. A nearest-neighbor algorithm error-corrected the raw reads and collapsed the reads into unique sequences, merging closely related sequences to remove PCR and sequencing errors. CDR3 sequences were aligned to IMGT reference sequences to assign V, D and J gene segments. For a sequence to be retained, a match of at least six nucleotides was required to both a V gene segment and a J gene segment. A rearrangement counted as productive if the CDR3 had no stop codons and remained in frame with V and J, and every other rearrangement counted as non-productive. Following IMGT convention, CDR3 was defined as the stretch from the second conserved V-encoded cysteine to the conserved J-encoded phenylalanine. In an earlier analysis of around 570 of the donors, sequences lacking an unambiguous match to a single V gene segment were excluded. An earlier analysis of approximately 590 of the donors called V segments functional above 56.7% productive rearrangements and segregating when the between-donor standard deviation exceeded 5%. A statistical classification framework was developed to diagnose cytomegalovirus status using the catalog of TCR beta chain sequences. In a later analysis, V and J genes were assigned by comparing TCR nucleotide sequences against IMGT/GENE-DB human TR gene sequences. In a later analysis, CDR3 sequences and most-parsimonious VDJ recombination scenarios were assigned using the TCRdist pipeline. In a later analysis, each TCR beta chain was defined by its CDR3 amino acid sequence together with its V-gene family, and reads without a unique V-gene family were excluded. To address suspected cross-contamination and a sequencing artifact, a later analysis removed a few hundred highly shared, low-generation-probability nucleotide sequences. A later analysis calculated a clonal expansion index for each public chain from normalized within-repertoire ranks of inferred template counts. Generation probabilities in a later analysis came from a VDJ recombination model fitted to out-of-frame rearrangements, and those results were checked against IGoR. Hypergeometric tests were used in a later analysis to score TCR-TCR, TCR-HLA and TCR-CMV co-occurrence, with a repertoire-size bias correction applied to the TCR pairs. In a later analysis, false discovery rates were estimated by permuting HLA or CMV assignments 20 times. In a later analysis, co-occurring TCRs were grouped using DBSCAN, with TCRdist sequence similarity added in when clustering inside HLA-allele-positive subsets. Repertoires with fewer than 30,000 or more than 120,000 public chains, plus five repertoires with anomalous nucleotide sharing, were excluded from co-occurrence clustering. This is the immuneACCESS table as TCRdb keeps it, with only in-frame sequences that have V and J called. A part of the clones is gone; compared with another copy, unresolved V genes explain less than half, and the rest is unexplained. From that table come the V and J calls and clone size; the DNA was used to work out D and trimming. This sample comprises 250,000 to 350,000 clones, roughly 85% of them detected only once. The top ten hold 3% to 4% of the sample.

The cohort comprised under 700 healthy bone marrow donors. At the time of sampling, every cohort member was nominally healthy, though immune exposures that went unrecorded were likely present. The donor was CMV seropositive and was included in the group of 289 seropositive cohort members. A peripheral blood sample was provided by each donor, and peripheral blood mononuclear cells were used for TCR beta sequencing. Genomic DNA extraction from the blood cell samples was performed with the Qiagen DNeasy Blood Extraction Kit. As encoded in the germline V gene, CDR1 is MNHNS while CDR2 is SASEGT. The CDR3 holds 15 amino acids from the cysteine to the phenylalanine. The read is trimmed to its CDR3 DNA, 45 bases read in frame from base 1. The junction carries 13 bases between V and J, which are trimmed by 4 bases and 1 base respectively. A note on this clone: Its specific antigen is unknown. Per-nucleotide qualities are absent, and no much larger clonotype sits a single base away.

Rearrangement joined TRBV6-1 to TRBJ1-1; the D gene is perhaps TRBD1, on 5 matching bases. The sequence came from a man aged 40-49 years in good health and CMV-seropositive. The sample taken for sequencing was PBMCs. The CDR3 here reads CASSVQAATNTEAFF. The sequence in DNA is TGTGCCAGCAGTGTACAGGCAGCGACGAACACTGAAGCTTTCTTT.